The 32 T cell receptor beta chains listed next were all sequenced from one sample in a study of beta chain features in type 1 diabetes. cDNA synthesis used the whole RNA isolate, giving expressed TCRB sequences. TCRdb's copy holds only in-frame clones and misses some; the assay was immunoSEQ multiplex PCR. The data hold around 300,000 clones, with 14% observed a single time. The sequencing sample was made of central memory CD4+ T cells from blood. All receptors come from a man aged 25-40 years in good health.

This clone was seen a few times. Different DNA sequences within this sample yield the same CDR3. The chain employs TRBV7-9 and TRBJ2-5; D gene unclear. V lost 1 base, J lost 4 bases, and 7 bases lay in between. There are 13 residues in the CDR3. Looked up from germline, CDR1 is SEHNR and CDR2 is FQNEAQ (reference sequence). CDR3 in amino acids: CASSLGVRETQYF. The CDR3 DNA is TGTGCCAGCAGCTTAGGTGTAAGAGAGACCCAGTACTTC.

The chain combines TRBV29-1 with TRBJ1-2, with no clear D. The CDR3 consists of 14 residues. V lost 0 bases, J lost 5 bases, and 13 bases lay in between. The V gene's germline CDR1 is SQVTM and CDR2 ANQGSEA. The CDR3 is CSVEDGLFLYGYTF. CDR3 coding DNA: TGCAGCGTTGAAGATGGCCTGTTCCTATATGGCTACACCTTC.

Many counts were recorded for this clone. The chain has TRBV18 and TRBJ2-1; 10 nucleotides agree with TRBD2. V lost 4 bases and J lost 5; bases outside the gene matches: 5. CDR1 and CDR2 from the germline V gene are KGHSH and LQKENI. This CDR3 has 15 residues. CDR3 residues: CASSQAGGLNNEQFF. For the CDR3, the DNA is TGTGCCAGCTCACAAGCGGGGGGGCTCAACAATGAGCAGTTCTTC.

The chain joins TRBV27 to TRBJ1-1; TRBD1 agrees at 7 bases. Looked up from germline, CDR1 is MNHEY and CDR2 is SMNVEV (reference sequence). J gave up 10 bases and V 4 bases, and 9 bases lay outside the gene matches. CDR3 size: 13 residues. This CDR3 is CASSSNRGSGAFF. The CDR3 bases are TGTGCCAGCAGTTCGAACAGGGGATCAGGAGCTTTCTTT.

The CDR3 spells CASSSGIGRDTQYF. CDR3 sequence (DNA): TGTGCCAGCAGCTCGGGAATCGGGCGAGATACGCAGTATTTT. The rearrangement joins TRBV11-3 to TRBJ2-3; maybe TRBD2 (5 bases). Trimming pared 4 bases from V and 5 bases from J, leaving 13 bases between. This CDR3 region has 14 residues. Germline loops: CDR1 SGHNT, CDR2 YENEEA.

This clone was seen more than once but under ten times. The CDR3 coding sequence is TGTGCCTGGAGTGGGACAGGGCACGAGCAGTACGTC. Amino acid sequence: CAWSGTGHEQYV. The rearrangement joins TRBV30 to TRBJ2-7; 8 bases are a match to TRBD1. Germline assignment: CDR1 GTSNPN and CDR2 SVGIG (reference sequence). Unmatched junction bases numbered 1, after V lost 1 base and J lost 5 bases. The CDR3 contains 12 residues.

This clone was detected only a few times. The genes are TRBV7-9 and TRBJ1-2; no reliable D call. There are 14 residues in the CDR3. Germline CDR1 SEHNR, CDR2 FQNEAQ (reference sequence). Trimming shortened V by 1 base and J by 6 bases, and 12 bases separated the two germline ends. The CDR3 protein is CASSLDMFVHGYTF. The DNA for the CDR3 is TGTGCCAGCAGCTTAGATATGTTCGTCCATGGCTACACCTTC.

The chain couples TRBV10-3 to TRBJ1-3; maybe TRBD1 (6 bases). The germline CDR1 and CDR2 sequences are ENHRY and SYGVKD. The CDR3 has 16 amino acids. Trimming took 11 bases from V and 4 from J, leaving 24 bases between them. The chain's CDR3 is CAATPGGRAAGNTIYF. CDR3 DNA sequence: TGTGCCGCGACACCTGGGGGCAGAGCGGCAGGAAACACCATATATTTT.

Comments on this clone: Additional DNA sequences in this sample encode the identical CDR3. The rearrangement joins TRBV20-1 to TRBJ1-2, with D tentatively TRBD1 (5 bases). Germline CDR1 is DFQATT and CDR2 is SNEGSKA (reference sequence). Trimming removed 6 bases from V and 4 bases from J, with 9 bases in between. The CDR3 consists of 11 residues. The CDR3 loop is CSANQGYGYTF. The DNA of the CDR3 is TGCAGTGCAAACCAGGGCTATGGCTACACCTTC.

This clone came up a few times. This rearrangement joins TRBV29-1 to TRBJ1-1; 8 nucleotides align to TRBD1. The V and J ends lost 7 bases and 8 bases, in that order; junction bases with no gene match: 12. Germline V lookup: CDR1 SQVTM, CDR2 ANQGSEA. The CDR3 spans 13 residues. CDR3 coding DNA: TGCAGCGGTACCAAACAGGGGGTGGCCGAAGCTTTCTTT. It encodes CSGTKQGVAEAFF. The variable domain in full, with the rest retrieved from reference TRBV29-1 and TRBJ1-1, is SAVISQKPSRDICQRGTSLTIQCQVDSQVTMMFWYRQQPGQSLTLIATANQGSEATYESGFVIDKFPISRPNLTFSTLTVSNMSPEDSSIYLCSGTKQGVAEAFFGQGTRLTVV.

The chain couples TRBV5-6 to TRBJ1-6, with 7 bases identical to TRBD1. Germline CDR1 reads SGHDT; CDR2 reads YYEEEE. Germline trimming cut 1 base from V and 9 bases from J; bases unmatched to any gene: 10. This CDR3 is 16 amino acids long. CDR3 coding DNA: TGTGCCAGCAGCTTGATTACAGGGGTGAGAAGTTCACCCCTCCACTTT. Encoded protein: CASSLITGVRSSPLHF.

This clone was counted a few times. The chain carries TRBV6-6 and TRBJ2-3; tentatively, D is TRBD2 (6 bases). Germline values: CDR1 MNHNY, CDR2 SVGAGI (reference sequence). This CDR3 has 16 amino acids. V lost 8 bases, J lost 0 bases, and 18 bases lay in between. The CDR3 here is CASQRVGGMSTDTQYF. In DNA, the CDR3 is TGTGCCAGCCAACGGGTTGGCGGGATGAGCACAGATACGCAGTATTTT.

This sequence joins TRBV7-8 and TRBJ2-7; D uncertain. Germline V lookup: CDR1 SGHVS, CDR2 FQNEAQ. With 5 bases removed from V and 2 bases from J, the gap between germline ends came to 10 bases. The CDR3 covers 13 residues. CDR3 in amino acids: CASSRGRTYEQYF. Here the CDR3 DNA reads TGTGCCAGCAGCCGTGGACGGACCTACGAGCAGTACTTC.

The CDR3 bases are TGTGCCAGCAGCTTAGCACTCCTAGCGGGAGAAGAGACCCAGTACTTC. Translation: CASSLALLAGEETQYF. The V gene is TRBV11-1, the J gene TRBJ2-5; TRBD2 matches 10 bases. This CDR3 is 16 amino acids long. V was pared by 0 bases and J by 3 bases, with 4 bases of the junction left unmatched. CDR1 SGHAT and CDR2 FQDESV come from the germline V gene (reference sequence).

This chain uses TRBV11-2 with TRBJ2-1; D is possibly TRBD2 (6 bases). Germline V gene sequence: CDR1 SGHAT, CDR2 FQNNGV. The CDR3 is 13 residues long. The V and J ends lost 5 bases and 7 bases respectively, with 12 bases between them. CDR3 amino acids: CASSKRTINEQFF. In nucleotides, the CDR3 is TGTGCCAGCAGCAAGAGGACTATAAATGAGCAGTTCTTC.

The V gene is TRBV7-2, the J gene TRBJ2-5; 10 bases match TRBD2. This CDR3 comprises 15 residues. Looked up from germline, CDR1 is SGHTA and CDR2 is FQGNSA. V shed 2 bases, J shed 13 bases, and the junction held 13 bases outside the gene matches. The CDR3 DNA is TGTGCCAGCAGCTTAAACAGGGAAAGGTCTAGCGGGAGGTACTTC. Residues: CASSLNRERSSGRYF. The full variable domain, its missing parts supplied by reference TRBV7-2 and TRBJ2-5, is GAGVSQSPSNKVTEKGKDVELRCDPISGHTALYWYRQSLGQGLEFLIYFQGNSAPDKSGLPSDRFSAERTGGSVSTLTIQRTQQEDSAVYLCASSLNRERSSGRYFGPGTRLLVL.

The chain is built from TRBV29-1 and TRBJ2-3; maybe TRBD2 (6 bases). Germline CDR1 and CDR2: SQVTM and ANQGSEA. The V end lost 5 bases, the J end lost 4 bases, and 16 bases lay between the germline ends. The CDR3 is made up of 14 amino acids. The CDR3 protein is CSVNPSSVSDTQYF. CDR3 nucleotides: TGCAGCGTTAACCCGTCTAGCGTGTCAGATACGCAGTATTTT.

The chain combines TRBV6-1 with TRBJ2-2; D unclear. V was pared by 5 bases and J by 5 bases, with 9 bases between. This CDR3 is built from 13 residues. CDR1 MNHNS and CDR2 SASEGT come from the germline V gene. CDR3 in DNA: TGTGCCAGCAGTTTGGTGGAGACCGGGGAGCTGTTTTTT. Translation gives CASSLVETGELFF.

At least ten counts were recorded for this clone. V usage is TRBV4-1 and J usage is TRBJ1-4; 7 nucleotides line up with TRBD1. The CDR3 has 14 amino acids. V was pared by 4 bases and J by 8 bases, with 7 bases of the junction left unmatched. Germline-derived CDR1 and CDR2 are MGHRA and YSYEKL. CDR3 protein: CASSPGQVGEKLFF. The CDR3 DNA reads TGCGCCAGCAGCCCCGGACAGGTCGGCGAAAAACTGTTTTTT.

A few counts support this clone. The chain combines TRBV11-2 with TRBJ2-2; 10 bases align to TRBD2. The CDR3 contains 14 residues. Trimming at V came to 5 bases and at J to 3 bases, leaving 0 bases not matched to a gene. Per the germline V gene, CDR1 is SGHAT and CDR2 is FQNNGV. The CDR3 is CASSLAGDTGELFF. CDR3 nucleotides: TGTGCCAGCAGCCTAGCGGGGGACACCGGGGAGCTGTTTTTT.

Details on this clone: Its ends do not fully match the called genes, so a read error is possible. The J gene is TRBJ1-5, the V gene TRBV10-3, with 7 bases lining up with TRBD1. This CDR3 contains 15 residues. Looked up from germline, CDR1 is ENHRY and CDR2 is SYGVKD. The CDR3 region has the DNA TGTGCCAGCAGTAGACGGGACAGCTACAATCAGCCCCAGCATTTT. This encodes CASSRRDSYNQPQHF.

The chain carries TRBV6-5 and TRBJ2-3, with D unclear. The V gene lost 8 bases and the J gene lost 4 bases, with 10 bases spanning the gap. This CDR3 comprises 12 residues. Germline V gene lookup returns CDR1 MNHEY and CDR2 SVGAGI. CDR3 sequence reads: CASPVGADTQYF. The CDR3 bases are TGTGCCAGCCCAGTTGGGGCAGATACGCAGTATTTT.

The chain links TRBV11-2 to TRBJ2-3; 12 nucleotides agree with TRBD2. Unmatched junction bases numbered 9, after V lost 4 bases and J lost 1 base. The length of the CDR3 is 18 residues. Per germline, CDR1 SGHAT and CDR2 FQNNGV. CDR3 loop: CASSSNPRLAGGTDTQYF. The CDR3 region has the DNA TGTGCCAGCAGCTCGAATCCCCGACTAGCGGGGGGCACAGATACGCAGTATTTT.

J is TRBJ2-1 and V is TRBV5-6; D possibly matches TRBD1 or TRBD2 (7 bases each). The CDR3 is made up of 17 amino acids. Germline V gene data show CDR1 as SGHDT and CDR2 as YYEEEE. V was pared by 2 bases and J by 4 bases, with 19 bases between. The CDR3 loop reads CASSLARGTDLYNEQFF. For the CDR3, the DNA is TGTGCCAGCAGCTTAGCGCGGGGGACAGACTTATACAATGAGCAGTTCTTC. The full variable domain, its missing parts supplied by reference TRBV5-6 and TRBJ2-1, is DAGVTQSPTHLIKTRGQQVTLRCSPKSGHDTVSWYQQALGQGPQFIFQYYEEEERQRGNFPDRFSGHQFPNYSSELNVNALLLGDSALYLCASSLARGTDLYNEQFFGPGTRLTVL.

This clone appeared many times. V gene TRBV9 combines with J gene TRBJ2-6; D may be TRBD2 (5 bases). The CDR3 contains 15 residues. The V gene's germline CDR1 is SGDLS and CDR2 YYNGEE. Between the trimmed V and J ends, which lost 3 bases and 4 bases, there was a span of 11 bases. The DNA for the CDR3 is TGTGCCAGCAGCGCCGGGGAAGCCGGGGCCAACGTCCTGACTTTC. Translating it yields CASSAGEAGANVLTF.

The gene calls are TRBV11-2 and TRBJ1-5; D might be TRBD1 (6 bases). CDR1 is SGHAT, CDR2 FQNNGV, per germline. Deletions cut 2 bases from V and 7 bases from J, with 15 bases between. The CDR3 contains 15 residues. As DNA, the CDR3 is TGTGCCAGCAGCTTATTGGGCAGGGGTGGACAGCCCCAGCATTTT. Translation: CASSLLGRGGQPQHF.

The chain carries TRBV5-1 and TRBJ2-5; 7 bases agree with TRBD2. The CDR3 is 13 amino acids. Germline loops: CDR1 SGHRS, CDR2 YFSETQ. Trimming took 5 bases from V and 5 from J; bases not matched to a gene: 6. CDR3 sequence (DNA): TGCGCCAGCAGGGTAGCGGGCACGGAGACCCAGTACTTC. This codes for CASRVAGTETQYF.

This clone has just a few counts. This sample also contains other DNA sequences that code for the same CDR3. This chain joins TRBV5-1 and TRBJ1-2; 10 nucleotides line up with TRBD1. Germline V lookup: CDR1 SGHRS, CDR2 YFSETQ. The ends lost 3 bases at V and 4 bases at J; junction bases unmatched: 3. This CDR3 contains 14 residues. The CDR3 sequence: CASSSGQGGYGYTF. Written as DNA, the CDR3 is TGCGCCAGCAGCTCCGGACAGGGGGGCTATGGCTACACCTTC.

This clone was seen only a few times. V is TRBV15 and J is TRBJ2-6; no firm D call. V was shortened by 3 bases and J by 0 bases, with 3 bases between the two germline ends. Germline assignment: CDR1 LNHNV and CDR2 YYDKDF (reference sequence). The CDR3 has 14 residues. CDR3 sequence (DNA): TGTGCCACCAGCAGTCGCTCTGGGGCCAACGTCCTGACTTTC. As protein: CATSSRSGANVLTF.

This clone appeared a few times. The chain combines TRBV11-3 with TRBJ2-1; no clear D gene. In germline, CDR1 is SGHNT, CDR2 YENEEA. This CDR3 has 14 amino acids. The ends were cut back, 0 bases at V and 6 bases at J, with 9 bases in the middle. The CDR3 sequence: CASSLDSTSNEQFF. CDR3 bases: TGTGCCAGCAGCTTAGACTCAACGAGCAATGAGCAGTTCTTC.

This clone has only a few counts. Other DNA sequences from this sample encode an identical CDR3 as well. The chain joins TRBV18 to TRBJ2-7; 11 bases fit TRBD1. Germline trimming cut 5 bases from V and 3 bases from J; bases unmatched to any gene: 6. Germline CDR1 and CDR2: KGHSH and LQKENI. This CDR3 is 15 amino acids long. DNA for the CDR3: TGTGCCAGCTCAGGAGCCGGGACAGGGGGCTACGAGCAGTACTTC. This sequence encodes CASSGAGTGGYEQYF.

This clone has a handful of counts. Here the CDR3 omits its conserved ending phenylalanine or tryptophan, so a read error is the likely source. Because the CDR3's place on the DNA is in doubt, the DNA is left out and the CDR3 is given as listed by TCRdb. V is TRBV6-6 and J is TRBJ2-3; the table calls TRBD2, which could not be checked here. The CDR3 is made up of 12 amino acids, end residues included. Germline V gene data show CDR1 as MNHNY and CDR2 as SVGAGI (reference sequence). CDR3 in amino acids: CASSYSRTSRTM.